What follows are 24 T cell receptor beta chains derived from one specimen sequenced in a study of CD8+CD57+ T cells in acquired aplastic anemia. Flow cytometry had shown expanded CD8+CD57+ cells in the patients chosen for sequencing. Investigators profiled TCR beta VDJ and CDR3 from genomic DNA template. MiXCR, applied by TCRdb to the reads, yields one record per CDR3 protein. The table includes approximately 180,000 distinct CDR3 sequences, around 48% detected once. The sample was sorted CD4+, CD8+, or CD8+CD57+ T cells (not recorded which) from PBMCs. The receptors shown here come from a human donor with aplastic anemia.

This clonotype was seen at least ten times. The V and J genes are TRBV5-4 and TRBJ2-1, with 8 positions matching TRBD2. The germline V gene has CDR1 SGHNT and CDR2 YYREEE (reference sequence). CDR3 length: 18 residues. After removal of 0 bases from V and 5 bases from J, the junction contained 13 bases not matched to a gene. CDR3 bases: TGTGCCAGCAGCTTGGACTACAAGCGGGGGCCCCCCCACAATGAGCAGTTCTTC. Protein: CASSLDYKRGPPHNEQFF.

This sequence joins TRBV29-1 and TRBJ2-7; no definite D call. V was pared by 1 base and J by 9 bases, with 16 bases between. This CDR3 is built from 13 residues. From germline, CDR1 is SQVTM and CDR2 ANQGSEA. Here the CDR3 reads CSVEGHGNAGQYF. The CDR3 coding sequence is TGCAGCGTTGAAGGGCATGGGAATGCCGGGCAGTACTTC.

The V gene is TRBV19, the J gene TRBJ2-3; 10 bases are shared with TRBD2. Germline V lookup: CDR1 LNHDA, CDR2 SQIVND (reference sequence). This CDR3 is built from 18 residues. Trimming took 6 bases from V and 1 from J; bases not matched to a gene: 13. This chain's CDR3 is CASSPERSGGAGTDTQYF. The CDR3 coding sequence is TGTGCCAGTAGCCCAGAAAGAAGCGGGGGGGCTGGCACAGATACGCAGTATTTT.

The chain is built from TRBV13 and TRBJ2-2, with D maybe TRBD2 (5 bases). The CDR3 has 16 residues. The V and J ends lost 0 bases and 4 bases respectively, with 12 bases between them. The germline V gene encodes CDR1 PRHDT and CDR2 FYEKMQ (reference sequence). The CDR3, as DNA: TGTGCCAGCAGCTTAGGCCGAGGGTCTTTCACCGGGGAGCTGTTTTTT. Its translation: CASSLGRGSFTGELFF.

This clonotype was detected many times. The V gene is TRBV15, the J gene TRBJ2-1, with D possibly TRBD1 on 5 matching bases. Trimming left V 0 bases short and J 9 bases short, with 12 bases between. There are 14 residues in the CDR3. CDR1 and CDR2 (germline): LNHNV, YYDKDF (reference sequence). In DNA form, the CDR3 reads TGTGCCACCAGCAGAGAGGCAGGGTTTGTTGAGCAGTTCTTC. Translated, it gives CATSREAGFVEQFF.

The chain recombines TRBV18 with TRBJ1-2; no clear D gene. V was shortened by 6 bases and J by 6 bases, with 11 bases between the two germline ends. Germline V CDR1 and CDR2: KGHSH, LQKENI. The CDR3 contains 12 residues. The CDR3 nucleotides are TGTGCCAGCTCCGCAGCTACGGATGGCTACACCTTC. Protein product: CASSAATDGYTF.

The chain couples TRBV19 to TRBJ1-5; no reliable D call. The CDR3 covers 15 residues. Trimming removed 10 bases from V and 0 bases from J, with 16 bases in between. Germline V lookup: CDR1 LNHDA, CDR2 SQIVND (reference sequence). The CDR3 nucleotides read TGTGCCACTCGGACGGATAGAAGTAGCAATCAGCCCCAGCATTTT. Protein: CATRTDRSSNQPQHF.

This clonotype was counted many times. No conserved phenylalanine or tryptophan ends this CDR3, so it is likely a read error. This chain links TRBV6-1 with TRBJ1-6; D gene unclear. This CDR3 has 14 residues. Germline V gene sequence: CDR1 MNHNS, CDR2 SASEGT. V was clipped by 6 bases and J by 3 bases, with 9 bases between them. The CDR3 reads CASRDGRYNSPLHL. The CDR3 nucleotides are TGTGCCAGCAGGGACGGCCGCTATAATTCACCCCTCCACCTT.

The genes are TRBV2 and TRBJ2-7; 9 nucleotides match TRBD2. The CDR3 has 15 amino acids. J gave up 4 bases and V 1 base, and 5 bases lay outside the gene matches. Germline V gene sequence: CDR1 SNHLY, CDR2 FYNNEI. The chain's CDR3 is CASSEVLAGLYEQYF. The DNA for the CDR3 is TGTGCCAGCAGTGAAGTGCTAGCGGGGCTATACGAGCAGTACTTC.

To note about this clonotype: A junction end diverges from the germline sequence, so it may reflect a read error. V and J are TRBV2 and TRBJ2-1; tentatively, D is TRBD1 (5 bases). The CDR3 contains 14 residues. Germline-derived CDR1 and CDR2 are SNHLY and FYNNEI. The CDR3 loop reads CASSRTRSYNEQFF. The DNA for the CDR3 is TGTGCCAGCAGTCGGACAAGATCCTACAATGAACAGTTCTTC.

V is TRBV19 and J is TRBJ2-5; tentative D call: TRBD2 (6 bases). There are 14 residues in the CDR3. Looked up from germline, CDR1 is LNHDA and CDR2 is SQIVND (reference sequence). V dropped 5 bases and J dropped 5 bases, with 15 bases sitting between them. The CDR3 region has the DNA TGTGCCAGTAGTCGCCGACTAGTAGAGGAGACCCAGTACTTC. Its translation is CASSRRLVEETQYF.

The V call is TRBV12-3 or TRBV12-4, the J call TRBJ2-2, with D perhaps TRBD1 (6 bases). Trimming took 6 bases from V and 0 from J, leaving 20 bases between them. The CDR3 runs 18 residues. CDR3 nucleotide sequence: TGTGCCAGCAGCCTGGACAGCCCCACAACCCCGAACACCGGGGAGCTGTTTTTT. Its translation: CASSLDSPTTPNTGELFF.

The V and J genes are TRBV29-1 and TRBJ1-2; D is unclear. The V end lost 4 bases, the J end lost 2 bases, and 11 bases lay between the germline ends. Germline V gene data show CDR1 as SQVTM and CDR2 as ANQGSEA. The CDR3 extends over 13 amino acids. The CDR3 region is CSVVRMGNYGYTF. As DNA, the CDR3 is TGCAGCGTTGTTAGGATGGGGAACTATGGCTACACCTTC.

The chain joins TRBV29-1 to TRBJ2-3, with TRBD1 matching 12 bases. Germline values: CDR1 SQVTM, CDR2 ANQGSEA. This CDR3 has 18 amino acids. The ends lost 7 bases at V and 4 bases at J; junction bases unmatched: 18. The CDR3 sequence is CSATKYAGTGGRSDTQYF. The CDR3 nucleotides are TGCAGCGCCACCAAGTACGCGGGGACAGGGGGCAGGTCAGATACGCAGTATTTT.

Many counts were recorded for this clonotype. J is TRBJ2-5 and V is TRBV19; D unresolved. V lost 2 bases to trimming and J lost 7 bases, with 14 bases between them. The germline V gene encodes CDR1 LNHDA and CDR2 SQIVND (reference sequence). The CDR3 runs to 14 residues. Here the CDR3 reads CASSIKVAIGTQYF. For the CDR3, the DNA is TGTGCCAGTAGTATAAAAGTGGCTATCGGGACCCAGTACTTC.

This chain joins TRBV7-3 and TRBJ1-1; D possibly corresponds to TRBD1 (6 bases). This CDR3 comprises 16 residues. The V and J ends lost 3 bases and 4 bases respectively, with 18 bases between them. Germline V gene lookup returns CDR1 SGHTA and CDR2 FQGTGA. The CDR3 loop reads CASSFTLQGLGTEAFF. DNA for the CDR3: TGTGCCAGCAGCTTCACACTCCAGGGGCTAGGCACTGAAGCTTTCTTT.

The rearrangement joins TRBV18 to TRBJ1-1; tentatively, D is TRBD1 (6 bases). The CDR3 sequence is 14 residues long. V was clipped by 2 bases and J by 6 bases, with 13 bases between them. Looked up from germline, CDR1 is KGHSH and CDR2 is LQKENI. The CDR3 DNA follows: TGTGCCAGCTCACCAGCAGGGGTTAACCCTGAAGCTTTCTTT. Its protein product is CASSPAGVNPEAFF.

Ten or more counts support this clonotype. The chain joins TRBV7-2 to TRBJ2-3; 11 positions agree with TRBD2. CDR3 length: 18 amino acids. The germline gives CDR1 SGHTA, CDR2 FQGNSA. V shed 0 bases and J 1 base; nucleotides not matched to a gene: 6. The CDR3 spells CASSLALLSGGGTDTQYF. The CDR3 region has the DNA TGTGCCAGCAGCTTAGCCCTCCTTAGCGGGGGGGGCACAGATACGCAGTATTTT.

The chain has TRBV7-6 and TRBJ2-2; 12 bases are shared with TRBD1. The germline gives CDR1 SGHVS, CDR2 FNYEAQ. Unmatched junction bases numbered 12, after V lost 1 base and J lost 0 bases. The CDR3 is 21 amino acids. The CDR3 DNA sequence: TGTGCCAGCAGCTTAGGCTGGGGGACAGGGGGCCGCCGGGCGAACACCGGGGAGCTGTTTTTT. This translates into CASSLGWGTGGRRANTGELFF.

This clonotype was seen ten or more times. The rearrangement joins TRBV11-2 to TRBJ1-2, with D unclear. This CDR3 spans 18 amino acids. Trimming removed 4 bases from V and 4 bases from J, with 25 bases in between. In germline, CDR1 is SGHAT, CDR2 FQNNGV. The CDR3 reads CASSSAQGSHQIGYGYTF. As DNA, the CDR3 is TGTGCCAGCAGCTCGGCCCAAGGGTCGCACCAGATAGGCTATGGCTACACCTTC.

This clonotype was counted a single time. For the CDR3, the DNA is TGTGCCAGCACCTGGGACAGGTCCCGTAACACCTTC. Protein: CASTWDRSRNTF. This chain links TRBV2 with TRBJ1-2; TRBD1 matches at 8 bases. Germline V lookup: CDR1 SNHLY, CDR2 FYNNEI. J gave up 12 bases and V 7 bases, and 10 bases lay outside the gene matches. The CDR3 is made up of 12 amino acids.

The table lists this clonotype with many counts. CDR3 DNA sequence: TGTGCCATCAGTGGAGCGGGGGGGCTTTACAATGAGCAGTTCTTC. Its translation is CAISGAGGLYNEQFF. J is TRBJ2-1 and V is TRBV10-3; the match to TRBD2 covers 10 bases. The CDR3 is 15 amino acids. The V gene end was trimmed by 4 bases and the J gene end by 4 bases; junction bases not matched to a gene: 4. Per the germline V gene, CDR1 is ENHRY and CDR2 is SYGVKD.

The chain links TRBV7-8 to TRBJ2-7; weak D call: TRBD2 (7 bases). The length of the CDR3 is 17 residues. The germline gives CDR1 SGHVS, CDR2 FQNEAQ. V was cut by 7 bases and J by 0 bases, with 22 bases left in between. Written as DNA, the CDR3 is TGTGCCAGCACCCCCCTGGGTGGGGGGGCAGGCTCCTACGAGCAGTACTTC. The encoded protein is CASTPLGGGAGSYEQYF. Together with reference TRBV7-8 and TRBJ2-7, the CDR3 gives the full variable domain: GAGVSQSPRYKVAKRGQDVALRCDPISGHVSLFWYQQALGQGPEFLTYFQNEAQLDKSGLPSDRFFAERPEGSVSTLKIQRTQQEDSAVYLCASTPLGGGAGSYEQYFGPGTRLTVT.

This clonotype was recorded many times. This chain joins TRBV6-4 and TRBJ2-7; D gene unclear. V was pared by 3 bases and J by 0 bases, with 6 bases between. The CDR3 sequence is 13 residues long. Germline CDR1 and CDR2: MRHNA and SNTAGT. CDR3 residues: CASSEAVSYEQYF. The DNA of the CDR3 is TGTGCCAGCAGTGAGGCAGTCTCCTACGAGCAGTACTTC.